Listed here are 10 T cell receptor beta chains from one sample, sequenced in a study of blood T cell repertoires in COVID-19. Repertoires were generated with immunoSEQ multiplex PCR, while TCRdb's copy carries only in-frame clones and drops some. The sample shows 100,000 to 150,000 clones, 85% to 90% of them seen only once. Specimen: peripheral blood. Receptors were obtained from a man aged 50 to 59 with acute or convalescent COVID-19.

V gene TRBV7-2 combines with J gene TRBJ1-1, with D perhaps matching TRBD1 (5 bases). The CDR3 sequence is 15 residues long. The V gene lost 1 base and the J gene lost 2 bases, with 11 bases spanning the gap. CDR1 is SGHTA and CDR2 is FQGNSA in the germline V gene. The CDR3 reads CASSLGFGANTEAFF. The CDR3 nucleotides read TGTGCCAGCAGCTTAGGATTTGGGGCCAACACTGAAGCTTTCTTT. The full variable domain, with the rest looked up from reference TRBV7-2 and TRBJ1-1, is GAGVSQSPSNKVTEKGKDVELRCDPISGHTALYWYRQSLGQGLEFLIYFQGNSAPDKSGLPSDRFSAERTGGSVSTLTIQRTQQEDSAVYLCASSLGFGANTEAFFGQGTRLTVV.

V usage is TRBV5-1 and J usage is TRBJ2-3, with D possibly being TRBD2 (5 bases). This CDR3 region has 15 residues. Germline values: CDR1 SGHRS, CDR2 YFSETQ. V was clipped by 4 bases and J by 4 bases, with 16 bases between them. The CDR3 DNA sequence: TGCGCCAGCAGCCCGAGGGATAAGGGCTCAGATACGCAGTATTTT. This gives the protein CASSPRDKGSDTQYF.

CDR3 sequence: CASSTGVDQPQHF. Here the CDR3 DNA reads TGTGCCAGCTCCACAGGGGTAGATCAGCCCCAGCATTTT. V gene TRBV18 combines with J gene TRBJ1-5; 7 nucleotides agree with TRBD1. From germline, CDR1 is KGHSH and CDR2 LQKENI. CDR3 length: 13 amino acids. The ends lost 6 bases at V and 5 bases at J; junction bases unmatched: 4.

This sequence joins TRBV29-1 and TRBJ2-1, with D perhaps matching TRBD2 (5 bases). Germline lookup yields CDR1 SQVTM and CDR2 ANQGSEA. Trimming pared 4 bases from V and 9 bases from J, leaving 13 bases between. The CDR3 is 12 amino acids. CDR3 residues: CSVAGMLGEQFF. CDR3 bases: TGCAGCGTTGCCGGGATGCTGGGTGAGCAGTTCTTC.

This sequence joins TRBV19 and TRBJ2-5, with 12 nucleotides matching TRBD1. Germline lookup yields CDR1 LNHDA and CDR2 SQIVND (reference sequence). The V gene end was trimmed by 1 base and the J gene end by 5 bases; junction bases not matched to a gene: 5. This CDR3 spans 16 amino acids. For the CDR3, the DNA is TGTGCCAGTAGTATAGGGGGGACAGGGGGCCGGGAGACCCAGTACTTC. Translating gives CASSIGGTGGRETQYF. The variable domain in full, completed from reference TRBV19 and TRBJ2-5, reads DGGITQSPKYLFRKEGQNVTLSCEQNLNHDAMYWYRQDPGQGLRLIYYSQIVNDFQKGDIAEGYSVSREKKESFPLTVTSAQKNPTAFYLCASSIGGTGGRETQYFGPGTRLLVL.

The J gene is TRBJ2-7, the V gene TRBV27; 7 bases match TRBD1. V was clipped by 2 bases and J by 5 bases; unmatched bases: 6. Germline CDR1 and CDR2: MNHEY and SMNVEV (reference sequence). The CDR3 consists of 14 residues. In nucleotides, the CDR3 is TGTGCCAGCAGTTTAGATGAGGGGGCCAACGAGCAGTACTTC. It translates to CASSLDEGANEQYF.

The rearrangement links TRBV5-4 to TRBJ2-3, with D maybe TRBD2 (5 bases). The CDR3 has 15 amino acids. The germline gives CDR1 SGHNT, CDR2 YYREEE (reference sequence). Trimming pared 2 bases from V and 2 bases from J, leaving 12 bases between. The CDR3 reads CASSLSGSNTDTQYF. In DNA, the CDR3 is TGTGCCAGCAGCTTAAGCGGTTCCAACACAGATACGCAGTATTTT. The whole variable domain, filled in from reference TRBV5-4 and TRBJ2-3, reads ETGVTQSPTHLIKTRGQQVTLRCSSQSGHNTVSWYQQALGQGPQFIFQYYREEENGRGNFPPRFSGLQFPNYSSELNVNALELDDSALYLCASSLSGSNTDTQYFGPGTRLTVL.

This clone has just one count. The CDR3 DNA reads TGTGCCACCAGCAGACTAGCGGGAGAGCAGTACTTC. Residues: CATSRLAGEQYF. The V call is TRBV24-1, the J call TRBJ2-7; 11 bases map to TRBD2. The CDR3 is 12 residues long. From germline, CDR1 is KGHDR and CDR2 SFDVKD. Trimming cost V 7 bases and J 7 bases; bases outside gene matches: 2.

This clone was seen only once. J is TRBJ2-7 and V is TRBV5-1; 8 positions agree with TRBD1. The germline V gene encodes CDR1 SGHRS and CDR2 YFSETQ. The ends lost 2 bases at V and 4 bases at J; junction bases unmatched: 2. The CDR3 has 13 residues. CDR3 nucleotide sequence: TGCGCCAGCAGCTTTCAGGGGGCTTACGAGCAGTACTTC. Its protein is CASSFQGAYEQYF.

The genes are TRBV7-8 and TRBJ2-7; 8 bases agree with TRBD1. This CDR3 has 16 residues. Germline-derived CDR1 and CDR2 are SGHVS and FQNEAQ. J lost 4 bases, V lost 4 bases, and 12 bases had no gene match. The CDR3 loop reads CASSWEDRARGYEQYF. The CDR3 coding sequence is TGTGCCAGCAGCTGGGAGGACAGGGCTCGGGGATACGAGCAGTACTTC.